The 20 T cell receptor beta chains below were found in one sample sequenced in a study of cytomegalovirus exposure and HLA in healthy donors. PCR primers comprised 60 Vbeta and 13 Jbeta primers. Assay used: immunoSEQ multiplex PCR; TCRdb lists only in-frame clones, some missing. Here the sample spans approximately 100,000 clones, around 70% being singletons. The sequencing sample was made of PBMCs. These TCRs come from a man aged 40-49 years in good health and CMV-seropositive.

V usage is TRBV4-1 and J usage is TRBJ1-2; tentatively, D is TRBD1 (5 bases). Between the trimmed V and J ends, which lost 6 bases and 1 base, there was a span of 18 bases. The CDR3 loop spans 16 amino acids. Germline V lookup: CDR1 MGHRA, CDR2 YSYEKL. The CDR3 loop is CASRRTDADNNYGYTF. The CDR3 DNA is TGCGCCAGCAGACGCACTGACGCGGACAATAACTATGGCTACACCTTC.

This clone turned up a few times. The CDR3 sequence: CASSPGTSGRASTDTQYF. The CDR3 coding sequence is TGCGCCAGCAGTCCCGGGACTAGCGGGAGGGCTAGCACAGATACGCAGTATTTT. The chain has TRBV5-1 and TRBJ2-3, with 16 nucleotides matching TRBD2. This CDR3 contains 18 residues. V gave up 5 bases and J gave up 0 bases; unmatched junction bases: 6. Germline values: CDR1 SGHRS, CDR2 YFSETQ. Full variable domain (missing parts from reference TRBV5-1 and TRBJ2-3): KAGVTQTPRYLIKTRGQQVTLSCSPISGHRSVSWYQQTPGQGLQFLFEYFSETQRNKGNFPGRFSGRQFSNSRSEMNVSTLELGDSALYLCASSPGTSGRASTDTQYFGPGTRLTVL.

The chain uses TRBV7-8 and TRBJ1-1; D unclear. This CDR3 region has 14 residues. In germline, CDR1 is SGHVS, CDR2 FQNEAQ. V was trimmed by 3 bases and J by 0 bases, leaving 8 bases between them. CDR3 loop: CASSFQVMNTEAFF. DNA of the CDR3: TGTGCCAGCAGCTTCCAGGTGATGAACACTGAAGCTTTCTTT.

Regarding this clone: Other DNA sequences of this sample code for an identical CDR3. CDR3 nucleotide sequence: TGCAGCGTTGGTCAAGGGGCCCAAATGAACACTGAAGCTTTCTTT. Translation gives CSVGQGAQMNTEAFF. The chain combines TRBV29-1 with TRBJ1-1; TRBD1 is a possible D gene (5 bases). The germline gives CDR1 SQVTM, CDR2 ANQGSEA. This CDR3 spans 15 amino acids. V was shortened by 4 bases and J by 0 bases, with 15 bases between the two germline ends.

This clone showed up just once. The chain couples TRBV27 to TRBJ2-7, with 10 bases matching TRBD2. The CDR3 covers 15 residues. Germline trimming cut 3 bases from V and 2 bases from J; bases unmatched to any gene: 4. CDR1 and CDR2 from the germline V gene are MNHEY and SMNVEV (reference sequence). This chain's CDR3 is CASSLRLAGPYEQYF. The CDR3 DNA reads as TGTGCCAGCAGTTTGCGACTAGCGGGTCCCTACGAGCAGTACTTC.

This chain joins TRBV2 and TRBJ2-3, with 9 bases identical to TRBD2. There are 17 residues in the CDR3. Per germline, CDR1 SNHLY and CDR2 FYNNEI. J was trimmed by 0 bases and V by 6 bases; bases with no gene match: 10. For the CDR3, the DNA is TGTGCCAGCAGCGGACGGGCTAGCGGGACAAGCACAGATACGCAGTATTTT. Its protein product is CASSGRASGTSTDTQYF.

This clone was counted once. This chain uses TRBV10-2 with TRBJ2-5; TRBD2 agrees at 11 bases. Germline loops: CDR1 WSHSY, CDR2 SAAADI. The CDR3 is made up of 14 amino acids. The V segment lost 6 bases and the J segment 5 bases; nucleotides outside the gene matches: 5. The CDR3: CASSHSGRGETQYF. Written as DNA, the CDR3 is TGCGCCAGCAGCCATAGCGGGAGGGGTGAGACCCAGTACTTC.

This chain uses TRBV11-3 with TRBJ2-1; perhaps TRBD1 as D (5 bases). The CDR3 runs 13 residues. V dropped 5 bases and J dropped 7 bases, with 12 bases sitting between them. CDR1 and CDR2 (germline): SGHNT, YENEEA. The CDR3: CASSPVGVNEQFF. In DNA form, the CDR3 reads TGTGCCAGCAGCCCCGTAGGGGTTAATGAGCAGTTCTTC.

This chain joins TRBV25-1 and TRBJ2-5; 9 bases fit TRBD1. Germline V gene data show CDR1 as MGHDK and CDR2 as SYGVNS. The junction had 8 bases not matched to a gene; V was cut back by 3 bases and J by 0 bases. There are 17 residues in the CDR3. The CDR3, as DNA: TGTGCCAGCAGTGAGGCGGACAGGGGTCTTTACCAAGAGACCCAGTACTTC. Translated, it gives CASSEADRGLYQETQYF. Supplemented by reference TRBV25-1 and TRBJ2-5, the full variable domain reads EADIYQTPRYLVIGTGKKITLECSQTMGHDKMYWYQQDPGMELHLIHYSYGVNSTEKGDLSSESTVSRIRTEHFPLTLESARPSHTSQYLCASSEADRGLYQETQYFGPGTRLLVL.

V is TRBV6-6 and J is TRBJ2-7; D remains unclear. CDR3 length equals 14 residues. The ends were cut back, 1 base at V and 4 bases at J, with 11 bases in the middle. The V gene's germline CDR1 is MNHNY and CDR2 SVGAGI (reference sequence). CDR3 DNA: TGTGCCAGCAGTTACTTCCGGAGCGAATACGAGCAGTACTTC. It is translated as CASSYFRSEYEQYF.

This sequence joins TRBV6-6 and TRBJ2-1, with TRBD2 matching over 14 bases. CDR3 length equals 16 residues. The trim removed 0 bases at V and 10 bases at J, leaving 5 bases unmatched. Germline V lookup: CDR1 MNHNY, CDR2 SVGAGI (reference sequence). Written as DNA, the CDR3 is TGTGCCAGCAGTTACTCCCCGGGACTAGCGGGAGAAGAGCAGTTCTTC. This codes for CASSYSPGLAGEEQFF.

The chain carries TRBV5-1 and TRBJ2-5; 11 bases fit TRBD2. CDR3 length: 15 residues. After removal of 3 bases from V and 4 bases from J, the junction contained 5 bases not matched to a gene. Germline CDR1 and CDR2: SGHRS and YFSETQ. CDR3 sequence (DNA): TGCGCCAGCAGCTACGGGCTAGCGGGAGGAGAGACCCAGTACTTC. Translation: CASSYGLAGGETQYF.

The V call is TRBV6-1, the J call TRBJ2-3; 11 bases match TRBD2. Trimming at V came to 3 bases and at J to 4 bases, leaving 9 bases not matched to a gene. Germline V gene data show CDR1 as MNHNS and CDR2 as SASEGT. The CDR3 sequence is 17 residues long. The CDR3 reads CASSDLAGGPFPDTQYF. The CDR3 DNA sequence: TGTGCCAGCAGTGATTTAGCGGGAGGGCCTTTCCCAGATACGCAGTATTTT.

The chain couples TRBV5-1 to TRBJ1-2; possible D gene TRBD1, 5 bases. The germline CDR1 and CDR2 sequences are SGHRS and YFSETQ. V lost 4 bases, J lost 6 bases, and 13 bases lay in between. The CDR3 sequence is 13 residues long. CDR3 sequence: CASSLGGVHGYTF. The DNA of the CDR3 is TGCGCCAGCAGCCTGGGGGGAGTCCATGGCTACACCTTC.

CDR3 sequence: CASSSSQPQHF. The CDR3, as DNA: TGTGCCAGCAGCTCTTCTCAGCCCCAGCATTTT. The gene calls are TRBV6-5 and TRBJ1-5; D call uncertain. The V gene lost 6 bases and the J gene lost 6 bases, with 6 bases spanning the gap. CDR1 is MNHEY, CDR2 SVGAGI, per germline. This CDR3 spans 11 amino acids.

The chain recombines TRBV4-2 with TRBJ2-1; 8 bases are shared with TRBD2. From germline, CDR1 is LGHNA and CDR2 YNFKEQ. Germline trimming cut 1 base from V and 5 bases from J; bases unmatched to any gene: 13. The CDR3 covers 18 residues. CDR3 amino acids: CASSQVSSGTSWDNEQFF. The DNA for the CDR3 is TGTGCCAGCAGCCAAGTCTCGTCCGGGACTAGTTGGGACAATGAGCAGTTCTTC.

The chain joins TRBV2 to TRBJ1-5, with 10 bases aligning to TRBD1. CDR3 length equals 15 residues. The germline V gene encodes CDR1 SNHLY and CDR2 FYNNEI. Trimming took 4 bases from V and 3 from J; bases not matched to a gene: 3. The CDR3 spells CASSVGQGDNQPQHF. Here the CDR3 DNA reads TGTGCCAGCAGTGTTGGACAGGGGGACAATCAGCCCCAGCATTTT. The entire variable domain, with the rest obtained from reference TRBV2 and TRBJ1-5, is as follows: EPEVTQTPSHQVTQMGQEVILRCVPISNHLYFYWYRQILGQKVEFLVSFYNNEISEKSEIFDDQFSVERPDGSNFTLKIRSTKLEDSAMYFCASSVGQGDNQPQHFGDGTRLSIL.

The V gene is TRBV27, the J gene TRBJ2-1; TRBD2 aligns across 9 bases. Germline values: CDR1 MNHEY, CDR2 SMNVEV (reference sequence). The CDR3 runs 15 residues. V was pared by 5 bases and J by 7 bases, with 9 bases of the junction left unmatched. CDR3 loop: CASSGVASGKNEQFF. CDR3 in DNA: TGTGCCAGCAGTGGTGTGGCTAGCGGGAAGAATGAGCAGTTCTTC.

The chain has TRBV27 and TRBJ1-2; D gene unclear. The germline V gene encodes CDR1 MNHEY and CDR2 SMNVEV (reference sequence). V lost 2 bases and J 9 bases, leaving 22 bases between the germline ends. CDR3 size: 16 residues. The CDR3 reads CASSLNYGERLRSYTF. DNA of the CDR3: TGTGCCAGCAGTTTAAATTATGGGGAGAGGCTTCGGAGCTACACCTTC.

The J gene is TRBJ1-2, the V gene TRBV9, with TRBD1 matching 10 bases. CDR3 length: 16 amino acids. Trimming took 0 bases from V and 4 from J; bases not matched to a gene: 6. Looked up from germline, CDR1 is SGDLS and CDR2 is YYNGEE. This CDR3 reads CASSVDRQGAGYGYTF. DNA for the CDR3: TGTGCCAGCAGCGTAGATCGACAGGGGGCTGGCTATGGCTACACCTTC. The entire variable domain, with the rest obtained from reference TRBV9 and TRBJ1-2, is as follows: DSGVTQTPKHLITATGQRVTLRCSPRSGDLSVYWYQQSLDQGLQFLIQYYNGEERAKGNILERFSAQQFPDLHSELNLSSLELGDSALYFCASSVDRQGAGYGYTFGSGTRLTVV.